These 16 T cell receptor beta chains were sequenced from one sample in a study of control samples from healthy donors and cancer patients. The data were produced by immunoSEQ multiplex PCR, yet TCRdb's version contains in-frame clones alone and is incomplete. Here the sample spans about 110,000 clones, over 75% being singletons. The sample comprised blood. The receptor set was obtained from a human donor in good health. The donor label of this sample is uncertain.

This chain joins TRBV6-6 and TRBJ1-2, with 10 positions matching TRBD1. The CDR3 extends over 15 amino acids. The germline gives CDR1 MNHNY, CDR2 SVGAGI (reference sequence). V lost 8 bases, J lost 4 bases, and 10 bases stayed unmatched. The DNA for the CDR3 is TGTGCCAGCGCCCTGGGACAGGGGTACAGCTATGGCTACACCTTC. It codes for CASALGQGYSYGYTF.

The chain uses TRBV6-5 and TRBJ2-6; 7 bases align to TRBD1. CDR1 MNHEY and CDR2 SVGAGI come from the germline V gene. V lost 2 bases and J lost 1; bases outside the gene matches: 2. CDR3 length: 16 amino acids. DNA for the CDR3: TGTGCCAGCAGTTACGGGACAGCGTCTGGGGCCAACGTCCTGACTTTC. Amino acid sequence: CASSYGTASGANVLTF.

V is TRBV27 and J is TRBJ1-2; D is unresolved. Trimming stripped 8 bases from V and 6 bases from J, with 22 bases between. Germline V gene sequence: CDR1 MNHEY, CDR2 SMNVEV (reference sequence). This CDR3 comprises 15 residues. The CDR3 DNA reads as TGTGCCAGCCGTGCGTTAAGGAAAGGTTCAGATGGCTACACCTTC. Translation gives CASRALRKGSDGYTF.

The chain couples TRBV7-8 to TRBJ1-3, with TRBD1 matching over 7 bases. The ends lost 7 bases at V and 4 bases at J; junction bases unmatched: 4. This CDR3 contains 13 residues. Germline CDR1 SGHVS, CDR2 FQNEAQ. CDR3 protein: CASNQGVGNTIYF. Here the CDR3 DNA reads TGTGCCAGCAATCAGGGGGTGGGAAACACCATATATTTT.

This chain links TRBV5-1 with TRBJ2-1, with 10 positions matching TRBD2. Germline V CDR1 and CDR2: SGHRS, YFSETQ. Germline trimming cut 1 base from V and 4 bases from J; bases unmatched to any gene: 2. The CDR3 has 15 amino acids. Written as DNA, the CDR3 is TGCGCCAGCAGCTTGACTAGCGGGGATTACAATGAGCAGTTCTTC. Residues: CASSLTSGDYNEQFF.

V gene TRBV4-3 combines with J gene TRBJ2-3; either TRBD1 or TRBD2 may supply D (6 bases each). The CDR3 has 14 residues. Looked up from germline, CDR1 is LGHNA and CDR2 is YSLEER. V was shortened by 0 bases and J by 6 bases, with 10 bases between the two germline ends. As DNA, the CDR3 is TGCGCCAGCAGCCAAGATAGGGGGGCGGATACGCAGTATTTT. Protein product: CASSQDRGADTQYF.

The chain uses TRBV27 and TRBJ1-1, with unresolved D. V lost 4 bases, J lost 1 base, and 7 bases lay in between. In germline, CDR1 is MNHEY, CDR2 SMNVEV (reference sequence). The CDR3 is 13 residues long. CDR3 in DNA: TGTGCCAGCAGTTATAGGTCGAACACTGAAGCTTTCTTT. This codes for CASSYRSNTEAFF.

This sequence joins TRBV15 and TRBJ1-6; D not certain. Trimming cost V 0 bases and J 0 bases, with 9 bases left between them. Per the germline V gene, CDR1 is LNHNV and CDR2 is YYDKDF (reference sequence). The CDR3 sequence is 17 residues long. The DNA of the CDR3 is TGTGCCACCAGCAGAGATGCAGTATCCTCCTATAATTCACCCCTCCACTTT. Protein product: CATSRDAVSSYNSPLHF.

V usage is TRBV10-3 and J usage is TRBJ1-3, with TRBD1 matching 8 bases. With V trimmed by 4 bases and J by 3 bases, 5 bases remained unmatched. CDR3 size: 15 residues. Germline V gives CDR1 ENHRY, CDR2 SYGVKD. CDR3 in DNA: TGTGCCATCAGTGTCGGACAGGGCGATGGAAACACCATATATTTT. It yields the protein CAISVGQGDGNTIYF.

The rearrangement links TRBV6-5 to TRBJ1-2; D is unclear. Per germline, CDR1 MNHEY and CDR2 SVGAGI. Trimming pared 2 bases from V and 2 bases from J, leaving 9 bases between. This CDR3 is built from 14 residues. This chain's CDR3 is CASSYRPPNYGYTF. In DNA, the CDR3 is TGTGCCAGCAGTTACCGACCGCCAAACTATGGCTACACCTTC.

The chain couples TRBV9 to TRBJ2-7; 10 bases align to TRBD1. Per the germline V gene, CDR1 is SGDLS and CDR2 is YYNGEE. The length of the CDR3 is 15 residues. V was clipped by 0 bases and J by 4 bases; unmatched bases: 4. Here the CDR3 reads CASSVAGDRGYEQYF. The CDR3 coding sequence is TGTGCCAGCAGCGTAGCCGGGGACAGGGGATACGAGCAGTACTTC.

The rearrangement joins TRBV7-2 to TRBJ2-5; D may match TRBD1 or TRBD2 (5 bases each). Germline loops: CDR1 SGHTA, CDR2 FQGNSA. Trimming left V 6 bases short and J 4 bases short, with 21 bases between. CDR3 length equals 16 residues. CDR3: CASSSVLGVMGETQYF. CDR3 in DNA: TGTGCCAGCAGTTCAGTACTAGGGGTAATGGGAGAGACCCAGTACTTC.

CDR3: CASSDLLIHYEQYF. The CDR3 DNA is TGTGCCAGCAGTGATCTGTTAATCCACTACGAGCAGTACTTC. This chain joins TRBV6-1 and TRBJ2-7, with unresolved D. The CDR3 extends over 14 amino acids. Between the trimmed V and J ends, which lost 3 bases and 3 bases, there was a span of 12 bases. Germline V gene lookup returns CDR1 MNHNS and CDR2 SASEGT.

This chain links TRBV7-8 with TRBJ1-4, with D perhaps matching TRBD1 (5 bases). V was clipped by 1 base and J by 1 base, with 16 bases between them. CDR3 length equals 18 residues. The germline V gene has CDR1 SGHVS and CDR2 FQNEAQ. The CDR3 nucleotides read TGTGCCAGCAGCTTAGAACTTCGAGGGGTGATAACTAATGAAAAACTGTTTTTT. Protein sequence: CASSLELRGVITNEKLFF.

The genes are TRBV27 and TRBJ2-7, with 11 bases that match TRBD2. Germline V gene data show CDR1 as MNHEY and CDR2 as SMNVEV (reference sequence). This CDR3 region has 14 residues. Losses at the gene ends were 4 bases for V and 3 bases for J; bases not matched to a gene: 2. For the CDR3, the DNA is TGTGCCAGCAGTTGGGGGACTAGCGGCTACGAGCAGTACTTC. Residues: CASSWGTSGYEQYF.

This chain uses TRBV10-3 with TRBJ2-3; D gene uncertain. The V gene's germline CDR1 is ENHRY and CDR2 SYGVKD. This CDR3 spans 15 amino acids. V was clipped by 0 bases and J by 6 bases, with 13 bases between them. CDR3 sequence: CAISESGRSGDTQYF. CDR3 coding DNA: TGTGCCATCAGTGAGTCTGGTAGGTCGGGTGATACGCAGTATTTT.